This entry lists 16 T cell receptor beta chains sequenced from one sample in a study of blood T cells in healthy people across ages. Together with a sample-barcoded 5' primer, a J-beta primer mix was included in a second PCR lasting roughly 6 to 12 cycles. TCRdb re-called the 5' RACE reads with MiXCR, one entry per CDR3 protein. The table lists 550,000 to 800,000 distinct CDR3 sequences, less than 40% of them singletons. Sequencing was performed on blood. All receptors derive from an elderly woman in good health.

This clonotype appeared many times. V gene TRBV4-3 combines with J gene TRBJ2-5, with a tentative D call TRBD2 (5 bases). The CDR3 loop spans 15 amino acids. CDR1 is LGHNA and CDR2 is YSLEER in the germline V gene. Trimming left V 0 bases short and J 2 bases short, with 10 bases between. In nucleotides, the CDR3 is TGCGCCAGCAGCCAAGAATTCCGGGGACAAGAGACCCAGTACTTC. Its translation: CASSQEFRGQETQYF.

This clonotype was seen many times. V gene TRBV9 combines with J gene TRBJ2-7; 8 bases map to TRBD1. The CDR3 is made up of 16 amino acids. After removal of 2 bases from V and 3 bases from J, the junction contained 10 bases not matched to a gene. Germline values: CDR1 SGDLS, CDR2 YYNGEE. This CDR3 is CASSVSSSGGDYEQYF. In DNA, the CDR3 is TGTGCCAGCAGCGTTTCCTCTTCAGGGGGCGACTACGAGCAGTACTTC.

In its sample, this clonotype was seen once. The genes are TRBV20-1 and TRBJ1-5; D remains ambiguous. The germline V gene encodes CDR1 DFQATT and CDR2 SNEGSKA (reference sequence). CDR3 length equals 14 residues. Trimming shortened V by 3 bases and J by 2 bases, and 11 bases separated the two germline ends. CDR3 in DNA: TGCAGTGCTAGTTATGACTTTGGCAATCAGCCCCAGCATTTT. Encoded protein: CSASYDFGNQPQHF.

There are many counts of this clonotype. The genes are TRBV6-2 or TRBV6-3 and TRBJ1-4; 9 nucleotides match TRBD1. The CDR3 spans 14 residues. The germline V gene has CDR1 MNHEY and CDR2 SVGEGT. The J segment lost 7 bases and the V segment lost 6 bases, leaving 6 bases of the junction unmatched. CDR3 bases: TGTGCCAGCAGCCTACAGGGGGCCGGTGAAAAACTGTTTTTT. This translates into CASSLQGAGEKLFF.

In its sample, this clonotype was seen many times. The V call is TRBV18, the J call TRBJ2-5; no reliable D call. The V gene lost 0 bases and the J gene lost 0 bases, with 2 bases spanning the gap. Germline V gives CDR1 KGHSH, CDR2 LQKENI. This CDR3 region has 13 residues. The CDR3 nucleotides read TGTGCCAGCTCACCACCAGACCAAGAGACCCAGTACTTC. The encoded protein is CASSPPDQETQYF. Looking up the rest from reference TRBV18 and TRBJ2-5 gives the full variable domain: NAGVMQNPRHLVRRRGQEARLRCSPMKGHSHVYWYRQLPEEGLKFMVYLQKENIIDESGMPKERFSAEFPKEGPSILRIQQVVRGDSAAYFCASSPPDQETQYFGPGTRLLVL.

This clonotype was seen more than once but under ten times. The chain recombines TRBV3-1 with TRBJ1-1; D is possibly TRBD1 (6 bases). From germline, CDR1 is LGHDT and CDR2 YNNKEL (reference sequence). This CDR3 has 15 amino acids. V was pared by 1 base and J by 3 bases, with 12 bases between. CDR3 in DNA: TGTGCCAGCAGCCAAGTTCTATCAGGGGACACTGAAGCTTTCTTT. Its protein product is CASSQVLSGDTEAFF.

This sequence joins TRBV6-1 and TRBJ1-2; 9 bases match TRBD1. The length of the CDR3 is 14 residues. Losses at the gene ends were 7 bases for V and 2 bases for J; bases not matched to a gene: 5. Germline V lookup: CDR1 MNHNS, CDR2 SASEGT. The CDR3 DNA is TGTGCCAGCAAGAACAGGGGGCAGAACTATGGCTACACCTTC. Amino acid sequence: CASKNRGQNYGYTF.

Details on this clonotype: The junction shows a germline mismatch at one end, possibly a read error. This sequence joins TRBV7-9 and TRBJ2-1, with D tentatively TRBD2 (5 bases). Gene TRBJ2-7 matches the end of the DNA better, so the J call may be wrong. This CDR3 contains 14 residues. Germline lookup yields CDR1 SEHNR and CDR2 FQNEAQ (reference sequence). The CDR3 region has the DNA TGCGCCAGCAGCTTAGCCGGGATAGGGAATGAGCAGTACTTC. Translated: CASSLAGIGNEQYF.

This clonotype appeared many times. The chain links TRBV10-3 to TRBJ1-5, with 7 bases matching TRBD1. The V gene end was trimmed by 3 bases and the J gene end by 7 bases; junction bases not matched to a gene: 9. The CDR3 consists of 15 residues. Germline assignment: CDR1 ENHRY and CDR2 SYGVKD. CDR3 nucleotide sequence: TGTGCCATCAGTGAAAACAGGGGAGTCGGACAGCCCCAGCATTTT. This translates into CAISENRGVGQPQHF.

There are a few counts of this clonotype. Since a much larger clone is just one base distant, this may be a read error. The chain uses TRBV6-1 and TRBJ1-4; D possibly corresponds to TRBD1 (5 bases). This CDR3 has 13 amino acids. Germline CDR1 reads MNHNS; CDR2 reads SASEGT. This CDR3 reads CAEGTGTNEKRFF. The CDR3 region has the DNA TGTGCCGAGGGGACTGGAACTAATGAAAAACGGTTTTTT.

This sequence joins TRBV15 and TRBJ1-5; no clear D gene. Trimming shortened V by 1 base and J by 0 bases, and 7 bases separated the two germline ends. This CDR3 spans 15 amino acids. Germline CDR1 reads LNHNV; CDR2 reads YYDKDF (reference sequence). The CDR3 DNA reads as TGTGCCACCAGCAGAGGAAAATATAGCAATCAGCCCCAGCATTTT. Its translation: CATSRGKYSNQPQHF.

At least ten counts were recorded for this clonotype. The chain couples TRBV29-1 to TRBJ1-2, with D hard to call. The CDR3 loop spans 11 amino acids. Trimming cost V 7 bases and J 5 bases, with 11 bases left between them. Germline values: CDR1 SQVTM, CDR2 ANQGSEA. CDR3 sequence: CSAEGGYGYTF. The CDR3 coding sequence is TGCAGCGCTGAGGGAGGGTATGGCTACACCTTC. Full variable domain (missing parts from reference TRBV29-1 and TRBJ1-2): SAVISQKPSRDICQRGTSLTIQCQVDSQVTMMFWYRQQPGQSLTLIATANQGSEATYESGFVIDKFPISRPNLTFSTLTVSNMSPEDSSIYLCSAEGGYGYTFGSGTRLTVV.

This clonotype was picked up many times. The chain links TRBV11-3 to TRBJ2-5; 8 bases map to TRBD1. The ends lost 6 bases at V and 5 bases at J; junction bases unmatched: 8. Germline CDR1 and CDR2: SGHNT and YENEEA. The CDR3 is 14 amino acids. This CDR3 reads CASSFGQGWETQYF. In nucleotides, the CDR3 is TGTGCCAGCAGTTTCGGACAGGGCTGGGAGACCCAGTACTTC. The whole variable domain, remainder taken from reference TRBV11-3 and TRBJ2-5, is EAGVVQSPRYKIIEKKQPVAFWCNPISGHNTLYWYLQNLGQGPELLIRYENEEAVDDSQLPKDRFSAERLKGVDSTLKIQPAELGDSAVYLCASSFGQGWETQYFGPGTRLLVL.

Concerning this clonotype: A much larger clone differs by one base, so this may be a read error. The chain couples TRBV4-2 to TRBJ2-5; 10 bases fit TRBD2. CDR3 length: 17 residues. CDR1 is LGHNA, CDR2 YNFKEQ, per germline. The CDR3 DNA is TGTGCCAGCAGCCAGGGGGCGGGAAGCGGGGGGGCCAACGAGCAGTGCTTC. Its translation is CASSQGAGSGGANEQCF.

This clonotype was seen more than once but under ten times. The chain carries TRBV30 and TRBJ2-3, with 10 bases lining up with TRBD2. Germline CDR1 and CDR2: GTSNPN and SVGIG (reference sequence). Trimming cost V 3 bases and J 0 bases; bases outside gene matches: 6. This CDR3 contains 16 residues. The CDR3 DNA follows: TGTGCCTGGAGACTAGCGGGGACTATTAGCACAGATACGCAGTATTTT. It is translated as CAWRLAGTISTDTQYF.

This clonotype was counted ten times or more. The V gene is TRBV20-1, the J gene TRBJ2-3, with D maybe TRBD1 (5 bases). CDR1 and CDR2 from the germline V gene are DFQATT and SNEGSKA (reference sequence). Trimming took 0 bases from V and 4 from J, leaving 11 bases between them. The CDR3 covers 14 residues. The CDR3 DNA sequence: TGCAGTGCTAGAGATGGGCAGGGCTCAGATACGCAGTATTTT. Protein: CSARDGQGSDTQYF.